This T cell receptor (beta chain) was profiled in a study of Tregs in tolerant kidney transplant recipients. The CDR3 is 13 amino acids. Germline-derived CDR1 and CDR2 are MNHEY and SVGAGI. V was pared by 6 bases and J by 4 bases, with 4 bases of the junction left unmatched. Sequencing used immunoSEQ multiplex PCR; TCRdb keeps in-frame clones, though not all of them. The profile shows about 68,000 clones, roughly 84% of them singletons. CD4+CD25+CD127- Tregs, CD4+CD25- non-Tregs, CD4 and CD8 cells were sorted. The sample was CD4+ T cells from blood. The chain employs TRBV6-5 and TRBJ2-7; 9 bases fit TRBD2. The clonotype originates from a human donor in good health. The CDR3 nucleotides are TGTGCCAGCAGGCTAGCGGGAATATACGAGCAGTACTTC. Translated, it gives CASRLAGIYEQYF.